The rows below give T cell receptor beta chains drawn from one sample of a study of T cell repertoires in aging, cancer and after chemotherapy. TCRdb re-derived calls from the multiplex PCR reads in MiXCR, one entry per CDR3 protein. The data show 20,000 or so distinct CDR3 sequences, 35% to 40% seen once. The sequenced sample consisted of blood. These TCRs come from a human donor with a solid tumor. Both conserved end residues are part of each CDR3. The D gene is left open where the match is weak. Where a row states a size, it is once, few, many or the class of an expanded clone; other rows omit it.

j_call clone_size d_call cdr3_length v_call cdr3_nt cdr3_aa
TRBJ2-2 NA NA 13 TRBV12-3/TRBV12-4 TGTGCCAGCAGGGGACTGCCGTCCGGGGAGCTGTTTTTT CASRGLPSGELFF
TRBJ2-5 NA TRBD2 15 TRBV7-4 TGTGCCAGCAGCCCATCAGCGGGAGTGGGAGAGACCCAGTACTTC CASSPSAGVGETQYF
TRBJ2-2 once TRBD2 15 TRBV5-4 TGCGCCAGCAGCGGCGCGGGGGGGCGAACCGGGGAGCTGTTTTTT CASSGAGGRTGELFF
TRBJ1-1 NA NA 13 TRBV30 TGTGCCTGGAGTGTACGCGGGGGCACTGAAGCTTTCTTT CAWSVRGGTEAFF
TRBJ2-7 once NA 14 TRBV28 TGTGCCAGCAGCGCCCCGGGGCTCTCCTACGAGCAGTACTTC CASSAPGLSYEQYF
TRBJ2-5 NA TRBD2 14 TRBV6-1 TGTGCCAGCCTAGGGACTAGCGGGATGGAGACCCAGTACTTC CASLGTSGMETQYF
TRBJ2-7 NA NA 14 TRBV20-1 TGCAGTGCCCCCGTCCCAGGGGCTGATCACGAGCAGTACTTC CSAPVPGADHEQYF
TRBJ2-1 NA NA 15 TRBV30 TGTGCCTGGAAGGCGGGGAGACGCTCCTACAATGAGCAGTTCTTC CAWKAGRRSYNEQFF
TRBJ1-5 NA TRBD1 14 TRBV30 TGTACCTGGAGGAAATCGACAGGGGCTGGGCCCCAGCATTTT CTWRKSTGAGPQHF
TRBJ2-5 few NA 13 TRBV5-1 TGCGCCAGCAGCCAGGGCGTCAGGGAGACCCAGTACTTC CASSQGVRETQYF
TRBJ1-1 NA NA 14 TRBV12-3/TRBV12-4 TGTGCCAGCAGTTTAGCACGGGAAGGAACTGAAGCTTTCTTT CASSLAREGTEAFF
TRBJ2-3 few NA 15 TRBV24-1 TGTGCCACCAGTGATTTAAGCGCCGGTACTGCTACGCAGTATTTT CATSDLSAGTATQYF
TRBJ2-5 few NA 13 TRBV27 TGTGCCAGCAGTTTCAACGGACAAGAGACCCAGTACTTC CASSFNGQETQYF
TRBJ2-1 few NA 18 TRBV27 TGTGCCAGCAGTTTATTCGGTAGCGGCTTAAGCTCCTACAATGAGCAGTTCTTC CASSLFGSGLSSYNEQFF
TRBJ2-5 NA NA 14 TRBV12-3/TRBV12-4 TGTGCCAGCAGCCACCTGGAGAGCGCAGAGACCCAGTACTTC CASSHLESAETQYF
TRBJ2-7 NA NA 15 TRBV7-9 TGTGCCAGCAGCTTGGGGGTGATGGAGTCCTACGAGCAGTACTTC CASSLGVMESYEQYF
TRBJ2-7 NA TRBD2 13 TRBV18 TGTGCCAGCTCAACTAGCGGACACTACGAGCAGTACTTC CASSTSGHYEQYF
TRBJ2-3 few NA 13 TRBV10-1 TGCGCCAGCAGTGCCCGGGGGCCAGATACGCAGTATTTT CASSARGPDTQYF
TRBJ1-5 NA NA 13 TRBV20-1 TGCAGTGCTACTGTCTTGAGCAATCAGCCCCAGCATTTT CSATVLSNQPQHF
TRBJ1-2 NA NA 14 TRBV19 TGTGCCAGTAGCACAGGGAGGCCGTACTATGGCTACACCTTC CASSTGRPYYGYTF
TRBJ2-1 NA NA 15 TRBV6-5 TGTGCCAGCAGGGCAGCGGGCGGGTCCTACAATGAGCAGTTCTTC CASRAAGGSYNEQFF
TRBJ1-6 NA NA 11 TRBV30 TGTGCCTGGACAGAGAATTCACCCCTCCACTTT CAWTENSPLHF
TRBJ1-5 NA NA 15 TRBV10-2 TGCGCCACGTCATCAGGGGAAAATAGCAATCAGCCCCAGCATTTT CATSSGENSNQPQHF
TRBJ2-2 few NA 15 TRBV12-3/TRBV12-4 TGTGCCAGCAGCCTAGCGCTGTCGAACACCGGGGAGCTGTTTTTT CASSLALSNTGELFF
TRBJ2-2 NA NA 13 TRBV6-5 TGTGCCAGCAGTTACTCGCATTATGGGGAGCTGTTTTTT CASSYSHYGELFF
TRBJ2-7 NA NA 11 TRBV6-2/TRBV6-3 TGTGCCAGCAGTTACTCGGGGGGTCAGTACTTC CASSYSGGQYF
TRBJ1-1 once NA 14 TRBV5-4 TGTGCCAGCAGTCGCTCAACCTTGAACACTGAAGCTTTCTTT CASSRSTLNTEAFF
TRBJ2-5 few NA 13 TRBV19 TGTGCCAGTAGTATTGCAGGAAGGGAGACCCAGTACTTC CASSIAGRETQYF
TRBJ1-2 few TRBD1 14 TRBV6-1 TGTGCCAGCAGTAAACGGACAGGGGGAAATGGCTACACCTTC CASSKRTGGNGYTF
TRBJ1-4 NA TRBD1 16 TRBV10-3 TGTGCCATCAGTGAGAAAGGGGGGCAGGGGGAAGAAAAACTGTTTTTT CAISEKGGQGEEKLFF
TRBJ2-5 NA NA 14 TRBV19 TGTGCCAGTAGTATATCTAGCTGGAGAGAGACCCAGTACTTC CASSISSWRETQYF
TRBJ2-5 few TRBD2 15 TRBV12-3/TRBV12-4 TGTGCCAGCAGCCGACTAGCGGGGGGACAAGAGACCCAGTACTTC CASSRLAGGQETQYF
TRBJ2-5 NA TRBD2 17 TRBV6-2/TRBV6-3 TGTGCCAGCAGTTACCGCTATATACTAGCGGGGAAAGAGACCCAGTACTTC CASSYRYILAGKETQYF